This T cell receptor beta chain was sequenced for a study of cytomegalovirus exposure and HLA in healthy donors. Study conclusions and caveats: Subsequent analysis revealed that first-cohort TCR clusters tended to co-occur in the approximately 120 validation repertoires. The classifier reportedly diagnosed cytomegalovirus status with high sensitivity and specificity.

About this clone: Its antigen is currently unknown.

Trimming removed 0 bases from V and 1 base from J, with 7 bases in between. CDR1 and CDR2 from the germline V gene are LGHNA and YSLEER. There are 15 residues in the CDR3. Method: immunoSEQ multiplex PCR; TCRdb's copy keeps in-frame clones and lacks some. Seen here are around 250,000 clones, nearly 90% observed once, and the top ten hold under 0.4%. The source is a woman aged 18-29 years in good health and CMV-seronegative. Sequences were obtained from PBMCs. The rearrangement joins TRBV4-3 to TRBJ1-3; D is unresolved. CDR3 in DNA: TGCGCCAGCAGCCAAGATCAGACATCTGGAAACACCATATATTTT. Protein: CASSQDQTSGNTIYF.